This T cell receptor (beta chain) originates from a study of T cell responses to AZD1222 COVID-19 vaccine. General study points: Dominant CD4 TCR responses targeted spike regions 160-218 and 743-854. Spike-specific TCR breadth and depth both grew after two AZD1222 doses.

This clone came up many times. Its antigen is as yet unknown. Assay used: immunoSEQ multiplex PCR; TCRdb lists only in-frame clones, some missing. The sample includes 90,000 to 150,000 clones, around 87% seen only once; the top ten take less than 4.5%. The source material was peripheral blood, sampled on day 0 of AZD1222 vaccination. The TCR comes from an adult in good health.

This chain's CDR3 is CASSFAGITEAFF. The CDR3 DNA sequence: TGTGCCAGTAGTTTTGCGGGGATCACTGAAGCTTTCTTT. The V gene is TRBV19, the J gene TRBJ1-1; D remains unclear. The CDR3 is 13 amino acids. V was trimmed by 5 bases and J by 4 bases, leaving 11 bases between them. Per the germline V gene, CDR1 is LNHDA and CDR2 is SQIVND (reference sequence).